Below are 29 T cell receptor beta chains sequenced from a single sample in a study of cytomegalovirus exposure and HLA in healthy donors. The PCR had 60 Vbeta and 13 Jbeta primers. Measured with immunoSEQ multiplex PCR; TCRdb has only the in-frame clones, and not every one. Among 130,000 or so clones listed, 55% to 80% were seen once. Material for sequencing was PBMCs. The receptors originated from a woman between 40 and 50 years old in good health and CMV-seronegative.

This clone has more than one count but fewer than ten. The CDR3 DNA reads TGTGCCAGCTCACCACCAGGAGGAGGATGGGCATACGAGCAGTACTTC. This translates into CASSPPGGGWAYEQYF. The V gene is TRBV18, the J gene TRBJ2-7; D possibly corresponds to TRBD2 (5 bases). The CDR3 runs 16 residues. CDR1 and CDR2 (germline): KGHSH, LQKENI. Between the trimmed V and J ends, which lost 0 bases and 4 bases, there was a span of 16 bases.

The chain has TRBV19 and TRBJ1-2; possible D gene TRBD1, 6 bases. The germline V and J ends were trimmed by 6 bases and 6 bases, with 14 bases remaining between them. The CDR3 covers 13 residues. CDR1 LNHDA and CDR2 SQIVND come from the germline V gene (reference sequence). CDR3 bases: TGTGCCAGTAGGGGGGCTGGTTACGATGGCTACACCTTC. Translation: CASRGAGYDGYTF.

CDR3: CASSQDPSNEQFF. The CDR3 DNA reads TGTGCCAGCAGCCAAGATCCTAGCAATGAGCAGTTCTTC. This chain joins TRBV4-2 and TRBJ2-1, with unresolved D. The germline V gene has CDR1 LGHNA and CDR2 YNFKEQ. V shed 0 bases and J shed 6 bases, with 6 bases lying between them. The CDR3 is 13 amino acids.

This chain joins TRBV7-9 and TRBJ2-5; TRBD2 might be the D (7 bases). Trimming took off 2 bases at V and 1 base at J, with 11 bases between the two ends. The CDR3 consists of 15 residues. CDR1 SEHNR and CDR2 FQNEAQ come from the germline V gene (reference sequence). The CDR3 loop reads CASSLWGGLQETQYF. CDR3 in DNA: TGTGCCAGCAGCTTATGGGGGGGCCTCCAAGAGACCCAGTACTTC.

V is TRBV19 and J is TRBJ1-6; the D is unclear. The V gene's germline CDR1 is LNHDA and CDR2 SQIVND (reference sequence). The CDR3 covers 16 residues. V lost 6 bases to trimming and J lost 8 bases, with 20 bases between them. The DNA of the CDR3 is TGTGCCAGTAGCCAATCCCGGGATCGACCATATTCACCCCTCCACTTT. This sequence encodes CASSQSRDRPYSPLHF.

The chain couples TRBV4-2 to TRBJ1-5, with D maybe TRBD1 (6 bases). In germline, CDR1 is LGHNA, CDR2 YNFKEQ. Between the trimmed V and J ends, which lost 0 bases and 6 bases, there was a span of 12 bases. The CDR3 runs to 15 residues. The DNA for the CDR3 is TGTGCCAGCAGCCAAGAGACAGGATTGGGTCAGCCCCAGCATTTT. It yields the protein CASSQETGLGQPQHF.

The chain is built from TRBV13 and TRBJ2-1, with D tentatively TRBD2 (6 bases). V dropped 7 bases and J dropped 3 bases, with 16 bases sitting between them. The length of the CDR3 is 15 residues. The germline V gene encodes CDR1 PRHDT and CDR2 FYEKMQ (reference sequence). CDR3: CASTSEGPYYNEQFF. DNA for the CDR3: TGTGCCAGCACCTCGGAGGGGCCCTACTACAATGAGCAGTTCTTC.

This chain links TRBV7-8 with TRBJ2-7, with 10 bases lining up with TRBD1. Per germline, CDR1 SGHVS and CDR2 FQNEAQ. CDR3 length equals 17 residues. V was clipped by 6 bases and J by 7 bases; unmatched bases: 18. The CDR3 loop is CASSAHAPRQGANEQYF. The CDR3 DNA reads TGTGCCAGCAGTGCACACGCTCCCCGACAGGGGGCGAATGAGCAGTACTTC.

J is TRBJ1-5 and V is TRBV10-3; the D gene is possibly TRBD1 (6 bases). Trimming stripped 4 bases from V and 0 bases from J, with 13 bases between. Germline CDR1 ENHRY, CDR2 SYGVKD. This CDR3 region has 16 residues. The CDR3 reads CAISGGQTNSNQPQHF. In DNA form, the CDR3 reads TGTGCCATCAGTGGGGGGCAGACCAATAGCAATCAGCCCCAGCATTTT.

CDR3 nucleotide sequence: TGTGCCAGTAGCCTGGGGACAGGTGGTTCACCCCTCCACTTT. Translating it yields CASSLGTGGSPLHF. V and J are TRBV6-5 and TRBJ1-6, with TRBD1 matching 8 bases. J lost 9 bases, V lost 9 bases, and 10 bases had no gene match. There are 14 residues in the CDR3. Germline V gives CDR1 MNHEY, CDR2 SVGAGI.

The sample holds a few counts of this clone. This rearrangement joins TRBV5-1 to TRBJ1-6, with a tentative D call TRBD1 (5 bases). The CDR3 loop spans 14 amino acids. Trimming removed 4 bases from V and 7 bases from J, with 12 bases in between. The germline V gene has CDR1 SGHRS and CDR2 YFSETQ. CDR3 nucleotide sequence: TGCGCCAGCAGCGAGCCGGGACTAAATTCACCCCTCCACTTT. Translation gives CASSEPGLNSPLHF.

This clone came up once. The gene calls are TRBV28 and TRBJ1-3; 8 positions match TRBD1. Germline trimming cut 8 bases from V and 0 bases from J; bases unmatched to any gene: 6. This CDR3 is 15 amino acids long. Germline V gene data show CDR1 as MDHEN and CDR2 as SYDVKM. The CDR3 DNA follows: TGTGCCAGCTGTGCAGGGGGCCACTCTGGAAACACCATATATTTT. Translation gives CASCAGGHSGNTIYF.

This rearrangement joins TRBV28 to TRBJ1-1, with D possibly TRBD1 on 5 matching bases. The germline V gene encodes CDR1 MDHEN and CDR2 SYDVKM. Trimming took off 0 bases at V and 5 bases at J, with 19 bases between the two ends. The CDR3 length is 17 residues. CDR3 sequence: CASSLWGGAQEGTEAFF. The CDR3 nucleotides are TGTGCCAGCAGTTTATGGGGCGGGGCACAGGAGGGGACTGAAGCTTTCTTT.

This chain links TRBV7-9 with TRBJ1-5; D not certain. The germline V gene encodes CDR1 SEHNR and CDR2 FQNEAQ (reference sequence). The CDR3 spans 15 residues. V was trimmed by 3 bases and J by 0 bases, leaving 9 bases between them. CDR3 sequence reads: CASSLGVDSNQPQHF. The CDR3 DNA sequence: TGTGCCAGCAGCTTGGGAGTTGATAGCAATCAGCCCCAGCATTTT.

The CDR3 reads CASSYPGQFNTEAFF. CDR3 coding DNA: TGTGCCAGCAGTTACCCGGGACAGTTCAACACTGAAGCTTTCTTT. The rearrangement links TRBV6-5 to TRBJ1-1; TRBD1 agrees at 7 bases. The germline CDR1 and CDR2 sequences are MNHEY and SVGAGI. The CDR3 sequence is 15 residues long. V dropped 2 bases and J dropped 2; count of bases not matched to a gene: 5.

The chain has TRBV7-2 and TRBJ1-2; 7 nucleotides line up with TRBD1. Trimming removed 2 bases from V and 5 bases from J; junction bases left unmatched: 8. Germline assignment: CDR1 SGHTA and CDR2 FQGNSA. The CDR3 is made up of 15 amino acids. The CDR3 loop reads CASSLFGRGSYGYTF. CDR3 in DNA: TGTGCCAGCAGCTTATTCGGCAGGGGGTCGTATGGCTACACCTTC.

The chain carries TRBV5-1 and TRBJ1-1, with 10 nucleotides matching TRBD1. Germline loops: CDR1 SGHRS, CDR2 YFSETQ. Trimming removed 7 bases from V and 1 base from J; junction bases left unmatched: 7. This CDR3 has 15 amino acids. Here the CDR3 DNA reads TGCGCCAGCCGCCTCGGACAGGGGGGGAACACTGAAGCTTTCTTT. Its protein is CASRLGQGGNTEAFF.

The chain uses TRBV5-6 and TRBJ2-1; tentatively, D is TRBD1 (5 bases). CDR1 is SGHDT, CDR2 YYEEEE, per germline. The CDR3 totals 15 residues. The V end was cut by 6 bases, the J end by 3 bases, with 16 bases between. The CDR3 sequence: CASTHRQGIYNEQFF. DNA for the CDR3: TGTGCCAGCACCCACAGGCAGGGAATCTACAATGAGCAGTTCTTC.

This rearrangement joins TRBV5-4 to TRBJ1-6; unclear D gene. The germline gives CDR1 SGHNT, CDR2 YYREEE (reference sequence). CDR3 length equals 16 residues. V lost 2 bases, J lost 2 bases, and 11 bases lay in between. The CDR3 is CASSFNPGAYNSPLHF. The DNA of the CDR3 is TGTGCCAGCAGCTTTAATCCCGGGGCCTATAATTCACCCCTCCACTTT.

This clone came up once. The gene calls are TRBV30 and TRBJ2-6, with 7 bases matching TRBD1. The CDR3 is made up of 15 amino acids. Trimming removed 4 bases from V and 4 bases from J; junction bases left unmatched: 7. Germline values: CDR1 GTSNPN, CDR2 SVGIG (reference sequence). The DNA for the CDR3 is TGTGCCTGGAATTTCAGGGGGTCCGGGGCCAACGTCCTGACTTTC. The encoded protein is CAWNFRGSGANVLTF. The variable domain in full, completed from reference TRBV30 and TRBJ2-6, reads SQTIHQWPATLVQPVGSPLSLECTVEGTSNPNLYWYRQAAGRGLQLLFYSVGIGQISSEVPQNLSASRPQDRQFILSSKKLLLSDSGFYLCAWNFRGSGANVLTFGAGSRLTVL.

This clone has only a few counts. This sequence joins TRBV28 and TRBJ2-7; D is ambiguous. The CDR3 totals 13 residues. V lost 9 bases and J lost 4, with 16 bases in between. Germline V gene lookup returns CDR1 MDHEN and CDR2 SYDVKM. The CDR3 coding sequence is TGTGCCAGTAACCGCGGCTTCACGTACGAGCAGTACTTC. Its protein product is CASNRGFTYEQYF.

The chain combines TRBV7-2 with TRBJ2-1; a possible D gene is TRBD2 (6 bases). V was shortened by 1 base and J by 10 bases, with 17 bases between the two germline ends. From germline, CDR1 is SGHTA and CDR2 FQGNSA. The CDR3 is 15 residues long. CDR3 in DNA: TGTGCCAGCAGCTTAGAGGCGGGGCTGAGGCGGGAGCAGTTCTTC. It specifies CASSLEAGLRREQFF.

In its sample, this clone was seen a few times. CDR3 in amino acids: CASSLTGGSGANVLTF. The CDR3 nucleotides read TGCGCCAGCAGTTTAACAGGGGGGTCTGGGGCCAACGTCCTGACTTTC. The genes are TRBV4-3 and TRBJ2-6, with 8 positions matching TRBD1. The CDR3 consists of 16 residues. CDR1 is LGHNA, CDR2 YSLEER, per germline. Trimming took 6 bases from V and 1 from J; bases not matched to a gene: 5.

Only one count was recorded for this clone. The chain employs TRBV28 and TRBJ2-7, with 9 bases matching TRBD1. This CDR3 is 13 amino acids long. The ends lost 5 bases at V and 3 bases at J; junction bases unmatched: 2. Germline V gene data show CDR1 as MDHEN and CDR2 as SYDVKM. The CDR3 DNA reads TGTGCCAGCAGTCGGACAGGGGTCTACGAGCAGTACTTC. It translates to CASSRTGVYEQYF.

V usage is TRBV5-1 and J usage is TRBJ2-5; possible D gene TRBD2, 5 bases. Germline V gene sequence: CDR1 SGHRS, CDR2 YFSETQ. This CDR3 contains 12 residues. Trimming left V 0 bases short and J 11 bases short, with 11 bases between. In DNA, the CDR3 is TGCGCCAGCAGCTTGGGCCTAAGGGAGCAGTACTTC. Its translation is CASSLGLREQYF. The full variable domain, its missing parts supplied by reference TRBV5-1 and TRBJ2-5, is KAGVTQTPRYLIKTRGQQVTLSCSPISGHRSVSWYQQTPGQGLQFLFEYFSETQRNKGNFPGRFSGRQFSNSRSEMNVSTLELGDSALYLCASSLGLREQYFGPGTRLLVL.

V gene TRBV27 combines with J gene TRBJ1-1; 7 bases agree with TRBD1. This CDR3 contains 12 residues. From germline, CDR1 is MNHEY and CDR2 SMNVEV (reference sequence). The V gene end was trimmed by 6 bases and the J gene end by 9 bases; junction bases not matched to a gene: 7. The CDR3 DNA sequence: TGTGCCAGCAGATCCGGGACAGCTAAAGCTTTCTTT. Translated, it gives CASRSGTAKAFF.

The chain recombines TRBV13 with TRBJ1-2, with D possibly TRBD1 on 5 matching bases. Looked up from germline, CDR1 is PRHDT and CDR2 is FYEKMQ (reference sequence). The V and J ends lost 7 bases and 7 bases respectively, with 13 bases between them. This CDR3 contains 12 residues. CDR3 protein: CASTEGQSGYTF. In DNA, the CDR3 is TGTGCCAGCACGGAGGGGCAAAGTGGCTACACCTTC.

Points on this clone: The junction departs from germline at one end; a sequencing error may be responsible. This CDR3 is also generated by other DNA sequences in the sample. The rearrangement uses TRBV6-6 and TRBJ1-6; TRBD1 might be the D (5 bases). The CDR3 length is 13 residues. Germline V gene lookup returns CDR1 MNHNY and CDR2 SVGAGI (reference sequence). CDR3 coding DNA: TGTGCCAGCAGTTACACAGGAAATTCCCCCCTCCACTTT. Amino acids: CASSYTGNSPLHF.

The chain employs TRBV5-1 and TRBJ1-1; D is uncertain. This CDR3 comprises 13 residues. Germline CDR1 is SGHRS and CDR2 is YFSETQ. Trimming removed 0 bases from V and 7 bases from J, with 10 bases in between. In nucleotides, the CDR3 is TGCGCCAGCAGCTTGGCGTCGGGGAGTGAAGCTTTCTTT. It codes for CASSLASGSEAFF. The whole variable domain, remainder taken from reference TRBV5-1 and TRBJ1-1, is KAGVTQTPRYLIKTRGQQVTLSCSPISGHRSVSWYQQTPGQGLQFLFEYFSETQRNKGNFPGRFSGRQFSNSRSEMNVSTLELGDSALYLCASSLASGSEAFFGQGTRLTVV.